Below, 4 T cell receptor beta chains from the same sample are listed, as sequenced in a study of neurological immune-mediated disorders. MiXCR, applied by TCRdb to the 5' RACE reads, yields one record per CDR3 protein. In the table there are roughly 4,000 distinct CDR3 sequences, around a third of which are singletons. The material sequenced was CD8+ T cells from blood. The receptors shown here come from a man over 45 with HTLV-1-associated myelopathy (HAM/TSP).

This clonotype was recorded at least ten times. The V call is TRBV5-6, the J call TRBJ1-5; D is unresolved. The germline V gene encodes CDR1 SGHDT and CDR2 YYEEEE. The ends were cut back, 2 bases at V and 0 bases at J, with 9 bases in the middle. CDR3 length: 15 amino acids. The DNA of the CDR3 is TGTGCCAGCAGCTTACAGCCGTATAGCAATCAGCCCCAGCATTTT. Amino acids: CASSLQPYSNQPQHF. Together with reference TRBV5-6 and TRBJ1-5, the CDR3 gives the full variable domain: DAGVTQSPTHLIKTRGQQVTLRCSPKSGHDTVSWYQQALGQGPQFIFQYYEEEERQRGNFPDRFSGHQFPNYSSELNVNALLLGDSALYLCASSLQPYSNQPQHFGDGTRLSIL.

J is TRBJ2-2 and V is TRBV12-3 or TRBV12-4, with D maybe TRBD1 (6 bases). There are 13 residues in the CDR3. V lost 2 bases, J lost 6 bases, and 7 bases lay in between. The CDR3 loop is CASSLQGPGELFF. The CDR3 coding sequence is TGTGCCAGCAGTTTACAGGGGCCCGGGGAGCTGTTTTTT.

The V gene is TRBV27, the J gene TRBJ2-5; D unresolved. This CDR3 has 13 amino acids. Germline CDR1 and CDR2: MNHEY and SMNVEV (reference sequence). The V gene lost 3 bases and the J gene lost 7 bases, with 12 bases spanning the gap. Here the CDR3 DNA reads TGTGCCAGCAGTTTTGGCAGCTTCAGGACCCAGTACTTC. This gives the protein CASSFGSFRTQYF.

This clonotype is judged medium-sized. The chain couples TRBV20-1 to TRBJ2-3; 10 nucleotides align to TRBD2. CDR3 length: 15 residues. The V gene end was trimmed by 2 bases and the J gene end by 6 bases; junction bases not matched to a gene: 8. Germline-derived CDR1 and CDR2 are DFQATT and SNEGSKA (reference sequence). CDR3 in amino acids: CSARMLAGDADTQYF. The CDR3 DNA sequence: TGCAGTGCTAGAATGCTAGCGGGAGATGCCGATACGCAGTATTTT.